This T cell receptor (beta chain) is drawn from a study of T cells after yellow fever vaccination. Broader study findings: Subsequent to the booster, the majority of primary-vaccination clones reappeared (roughly 95% CD4, 85% to 90% CD8).

In its sample, this clonotype was seen many times. Its antigen is not known. V lost 5 bases and J 6 bases, leaving 10 bases between the germline ends. Germline lookup yields CDR1 LNHDA and CDR2 SQIVND (reference sequence). The CDR3 is made up of 12 amino acids. TCRdb analysed the 5' RACE reads with MiXCR anew, one entry per CDR3 protein. There are approximately 300,000 distinct CDR3 sequences in the sample; 8.7% occur only once, and over 15% lies in the top ten. This sequence originates from a man younger than 35 who received the YFV17D yellow fever vaccine. Sequenced material: PBMCs, taken on the day of the first yellow fever vaccination. The chain uses TRBV19 and TRBJ1-2; weak D call: TRBD1 (5 bases). The CDR3 DNA follows: TGTGCCAGTAGTCGGAGGGGCAATGGCTACACCTTC. Its translation: CASSRRGNGYTF.